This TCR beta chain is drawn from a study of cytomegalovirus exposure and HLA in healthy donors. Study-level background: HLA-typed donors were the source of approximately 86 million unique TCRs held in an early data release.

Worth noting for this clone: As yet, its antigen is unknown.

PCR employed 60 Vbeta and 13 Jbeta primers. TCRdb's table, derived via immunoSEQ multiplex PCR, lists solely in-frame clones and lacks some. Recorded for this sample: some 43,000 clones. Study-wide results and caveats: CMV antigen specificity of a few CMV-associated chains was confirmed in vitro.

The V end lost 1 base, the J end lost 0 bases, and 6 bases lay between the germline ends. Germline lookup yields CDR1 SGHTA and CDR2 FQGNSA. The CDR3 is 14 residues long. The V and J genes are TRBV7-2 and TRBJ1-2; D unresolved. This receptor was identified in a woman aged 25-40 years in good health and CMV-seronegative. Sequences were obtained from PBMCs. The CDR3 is CASSLDYTNYGYTF. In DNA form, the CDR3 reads TGTGCCAGCAGCTTAGATTATACTAACTATGGCTACACCTTC.